The source of this TCR beta chain is a study of blood T cell repertoires in COVID-19. Study summary: Specimens from acute and convalescent COVID-19 originated in the United States, Italy and Spain.

CDR3 length: 15 residues. Germline loops: CDR1 SNHLY, CDR2 FYNNEI. With 4 bases clipped from V and 5 bases from J, the junction kept 9 bases outside the gene matches. The repertoire was sequenced with immunoSEQ multiplex PCR; TCRdb's copy has only in-frame clones and lacks some. In the table there are approximately 52,000 clones, roughly 87% of which are singletons. The sequencing input was peripheral blood. This sequence was found in a man between 60 and 70 years old with active COVID-19. The V gene is TRBV2, the J gene TRBJ2-5, with 8 positions matching TRBD2. DNA of the CDR3: TGTGCCAGCAGTGGCCCGGGAGGGCCAGGGGAGACCCAGTACTTC. Amino acid sequence: CASSGPGGPGETQYF.